The 12 T cell receptor beta chains below were found in one sample sequenced in a study of blood T cell repertoires in COVID-19. The method was immunoSEQ multiplex PCR; TCRdb's version includes in-frame clones alone and lacks a portion of them. The repertoire holds about 350,000 clones, with around nine tenths as singletons. The sequencing sample was made of PBMCs or T cells enriched from blood (not recorded which). The source is a woman aged 25 to 39 who had been exposed to COVID-19.

This chain joins TRBV9 and TRBJ2-1; 9 bases line up with TRBD2. The CDR3 is 17 residues long. Germline assignment: CDR1 SGDLS and CDR2 YYNGEE. The trim removed 2 bases at V and 0 bases at J, leaving 6 bases unmatched. The CDR3 region is CASSVSPAGGSYNEQFF. The CDR3 DNA follows: TGTGCCAGCAGCGTTAGTCCAGCGGGAGGCTCCTACAATGAGCAGTTCTTC.

The chain recombines TRBV11-3 with TRBJ2-1; 12 bases align to TRBD2. This CDR3 is 16 amino acids long. With 5 bases clipped from V and 5 bases from J, the junction kept 7 bases outside the gene matches. Germline values: CDR1 SGHNT, CDR2 YENEEA. In DNA form, the CDR3 reads TGTGCCAGCAGCGGCAGACTAGCGGGAGATAACAATGAGCAGTTCTTC. Its protein is CASSGRLAGDNNEQFF. Looking up the rest from reference TRBV11-3 and TRBJ2-1 gives the full variable domain: EAGVVQSPRYKIIEKKQPVAFWCNPISGHNTLYWYLQNLGQGPELLIRYENEEAVDDSQLPKDRFSAERLKGVDSTLKIQPAELGDSAVYLCASSGRLAGDNNEQFFGPGTRLTVL.

This clone was seen a single time. The rearrangement joins TRBV11-3 to TRBJ2-7; no definite D call. There are 15 residues in the CDR3. V lost 1 base and J lost 1, with 11 bases in between. Germline V gene lookup returns CDR1 SGHNT and CDR2 YENEEA. The CDR3 nucleotides are TGTGCCAGCAGCTTAGGATCTAAGACATCCTACGAGCAGTACTTC. Amino acid sequence: CASSLGSKTSYEQYF.

The chain uses TRBV28 and TRBJ2-5, with TRBD2 matching 7 bases. Germline V gene lookup returns CDR1 MDHEN and CDR2 SYDVKM. Trimming removed 8 bases from V and 2 bases from J; junction bases left unmatched: 8. The CDR3 contains 14 residues. The CDR3 DNA reads as TGTGCCAGCGGCCTGGGCGGGGGACAAGAGACCCAGTACTTC. Encoded protein: CASGLGGGQETQYF.

This sequence joins TRBV6-1 and TRBJ2-5; a weak D match, TRBD1 (5 bases). V lost 5 bases and J 10 bases, leaving 17 bases between the germline ends. In germline, CDR1 is MNHNS, CDR2 SASEGT. The CDR3 is made up of 13 amino acids. In DNA form, the CDR3 reads TGTGCCAGCAGTTTACAGGCCCTCGTAGGCCAGTACTTC. Amino acids: CASSLQALVGQYF.

The count of this clone is one. This chain links TRBV7-6 with TRBJ2-7; tentatively, D is TRBD2 (5 bases). CDR1 and CDR2 from the germline V gene are SGHVS and FNYEAQ. Between the trimmed V and J ends, which lost 5 bases and 3 bases, there was a span of 23 bases. This CDR3 region has 17 residues. The CDR3 protein is CASSPLAGSPSHYEQYF. The CDR3 DNA follows: TGTGCCAGCAGCCCTCTGGCGGGCTCCCCGAGTCACTACGAGCAGTACTTC.

This rearrangement joins TRBV25-1 to TRBJ1-2, with TRBD1 as a possible D gene (5 bases). Germline V lookup: CDR1 MGHDK, CDR2 SYGVNS. V was clipped by 3 bases and J by 4 bases, with 9 bases between them. The CDR3 is 13 residues long. This CDR3 is CASSERRGYGYTF. The CDR3 DNA follows: TGTGCCAGCAGTGAGAGGAGGGGCTATGGCTACACCTTC.

Worth noting for this clone: The DNA is omitted, as the CDR3 cannot be located on it reliably, and the CDR3 follows TCRdb's listing. The CDR3 sequence: CASSVGLSLDRGFYGYTF. The rearrangement joins TRBV7-9 to TRBJ1-2; TRBD1 is the table's D call, not checked against the DNA. Germline lookup yields CDR1 SEHNR and CDR2 FQNEAQ (reference sequence). The CDR3 comprises 18 residues, both ends counted.

This chain links TRBV5-1 with TRBJ1-2; D uncertain. The CDR3 consists of 14 residues. V lost 4 bases to trimming and J lost 5 bases, with 15 bases between them. CDR1 is SGHRS, CDR2 YFSETQ, per germline. This chain's CDR3 is CASSMSGSWYGYTF. The CDR3 DNA sequence: TGCGCCAGCAGCATGAGCGGTAGTTGGTATGGCTACACCTTC. Drawing the rest from reference TRBV5-1 and TRBJ1-2, the complete variable domain is KAGVTQTPRYLIKTRGQQVTLSCSPISGHRSVSWYQQTPGQGLQFLFEYFSETQRNKGNFPGRFSGRQFSNSRSEMNVSTLELGDSALYLCASSMSGSWYGYTFGSGTRLTVV.

V usage is TRBV29-1 and J usage is TRBJ1-1; the D gene is possibly TRBD1 (6 bases). This CDR3 spans 13 amino acids. V lost 6 bases, J lost 1 base, and 12 bases lay in between. Germline V gene sequence: CDR1 SQVTM, CDR2 ANQGSEA. The CDR3 DNA reads as TGCAGCGTGCACAGGGTACAGAACACTGAAGCTTTCTTT. Translating it yields CSVHRVQNTEAFF.

The gene calls are TRBV9 and TRBJ1-2, with 7 bases that match TRBD1. Trimming cost V 4 bases and J 1 base; bases outside gene matches: 7. The germline gives CDR1 SGDLS, CDR2 YYNGEE. CDR3 length: 15 amino acids. Written as DNA, the CDR3 is TGTGCCAGCAGCCCCCGACAGGGAAGTAACTATGGCTACACCTTC. This gives the protein CASSPRQGSNYGYTF.

This chain uses TRBV5-6 with TRBJ2-2, with D perhaps matching TRBD1 (9 bases). V lost 6 bases and J 3 bases, leaving 18 bases between the germline ends. The germline gives CDR1 SGHDT, CDR2 YYEEEE. The CDR3 totals 16 residues. CDR3: CASTRGGQGYTGELFF. CDR3 bases: TGTGCCAGCACCCGGGGGGGACAGGGATACACCGGGGAGCTGTTTTTT.